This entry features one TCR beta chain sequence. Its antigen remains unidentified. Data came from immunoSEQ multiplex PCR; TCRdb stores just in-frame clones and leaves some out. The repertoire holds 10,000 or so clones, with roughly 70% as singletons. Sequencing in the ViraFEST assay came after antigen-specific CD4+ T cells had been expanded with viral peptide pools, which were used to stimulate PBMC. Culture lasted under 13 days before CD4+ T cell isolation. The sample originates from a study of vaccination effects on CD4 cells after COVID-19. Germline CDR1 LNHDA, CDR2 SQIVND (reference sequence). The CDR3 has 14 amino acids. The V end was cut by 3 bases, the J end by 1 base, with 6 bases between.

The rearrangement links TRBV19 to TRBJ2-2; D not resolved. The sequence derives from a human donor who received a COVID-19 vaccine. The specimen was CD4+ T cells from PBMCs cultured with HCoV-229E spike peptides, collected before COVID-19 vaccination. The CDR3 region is CASSIFGNTGELFF. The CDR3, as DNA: TGTGCCAGTAGTATCTTCGGGAACACCGGGGAGCTGTTTTTT. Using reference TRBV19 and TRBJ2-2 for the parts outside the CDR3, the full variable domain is DGGITQSPKYLFRKEGQNVTLSCEQNLNHDAMYWYRQDPGQGLRLIYYSQIVNDFQKGDIAEGYSVSREKKESFPLTVTSAQKNPTAFYLCASSIFGNTGELFFGEGSRLTVL.